The 22 T cell receptor beta chains given below trace back to one sample, sequenced in a study of blood T cells in healthy people across ages. A J-beta primer mix and a sample-barcoded 5' primer were used in a second PCR of about 6 to 12 cycles. From the 5' RACE reads, TCRdb called clonotypes with MiXCR, one entry per CDR3 protein. Of roughly 1.5 million distinct CDR3 sequences listed, less than 45% were seen once; the top ten hold 4%. Sequenced material: blood. These receptors all come from a woman aged 18-35 years in good health.

This clonotype was detected ten times or more. The J gene is TRBJ2-7, the V gene TRBV4-3; D is uncertain. The ends were cut back, 0 bases at V and 4 bases at J, with 7 bases in the middle. This CDR3 has 13 residues. Germline V lookup: CDR1 LGHNA, CDR2 YSLEER. This CDR3 reads CASSQDSGYEQYF. The DNA of the CDR3 is TGCGCCAGCAGCCAAGATTCCGGGTACGAGCAGTACTTC.

In its sample, this clonotype was seen a few times. The rearrangement uses TRBV12-3 or TRBV12-4 and TRBJ1-2; D is uncertain. The V end was cut by 3 bases, the J end by 4 bases, with 15 bases between. The CDR3 has 15 amino acids. The DNA for the CDR3 is TGTGCCAGCAGTTTCCCGGCCCCGCTGGGCTATGGCTACACCTTC. Translation gives CASSFPAPLGYGYTF.

CDR3 coding DNA: TGCAGTGCGAGACAGGGGTGGGAGCAGTACTTC. This encodes CSARQGWEQYF. V gene TRBV20-1 combines with J gene TRBJ2-4, with 8 positions matching TRBD1. This CDR3 comprises 11 residues. Germline V gene sequence: CDR1 DFQATT, CDR2 SNEGSKA (reference sequence). Trimming removed 6 bases from V and 13 bases from J; junction bases left unmatched: 8.

This clonotype was recorded a few times. V gene TRBV18 combines with J gene TRBJ2-7; D unresolved. The J call is uncertain, as TRBJ2-5 better fits the DNA end. The CDR3 runs 14 residues. The germline gives CDR1 KGHSH, CDR2 LQKENI. The CDR3 DNA is TGTGCCAGCTCACCAGGATACCTCCGGGAGACCCAGTACTTC. Protein product: CASSPGYLRETQYF.

A word on this clonotype: A junction end diverges from the germline sequence, so it may reflect a read error. V usage is TRBV12-3 or TRBV12-4 and J usage is TRBJ2-3, with no clear D. The CDR3 contains 12 residues. CDR3 DNA sequence: TGTGCCAGCAGTTTACCCCCTGATACGAAGTATTTT. As protein: CASSLPPDTKYF.

V and J are TRBV29-1 and TRBJ2-2; D is possibly TRBD1 (6 bases). Germline assignment: CDR1 SQVTM and CDR2 ANQGSEA. V was shortened by 4 bases and J by 4 bases, with 10 bases between the two germline ends. The CDR3 runs to 13 residues. CDR3 DNA sequence: TGCAGCGTTGTTCTGGGGGCCACCGGGGAGCTGTTTTTT. This translates into CSVVLGATGELFF.

The chain joins TRBV2 to TRBJ2-7; D not resolved. Deletions cut 2 bases from V and 1 base from J, with 12 bases between. Germline V CDR1 and CDR2: SNHLY, FYNNEI. This CDR3 spans 15 amino acids. The CDR3 region is CASSEFGRRSYEQYF. CDR3 DNA sequence: TGTGCCAGCAGTGAATTCGGACGGAGATCCTACGAGCAGTACTTC.

The J gene is TRBJ2-4, the V gene TRBV14, with D possibly being TRBD1 (6 bases). Germline assignment: CDR1 SGHDN and CDR2 FVKESK. The CDR3 runs to 18 residues. Deletions cut 2 bases from V and 13 bases from J, with 30 bases between. CDR3 sequence: CASSQNTAQASRGYGQYF. As DNA, the CDR3 is TGTGCCAGCAGCCAAAATACAGCCCAAGCTAGCAGGGGATACGGGCAGTACTTC.

The chain recombines TRBV6-2 or TRBV6-3 with TRBJ2-7; perhaps TRBD2 as D (5 bases). Looked up from germline, CDR1 is MNHEY and CDR2 is SVGEGT. Trimming stripped 5 bases from V and 0 bases from J, with 17 bases between. The CDR3 has 16 residues. This CDR3 reads CASSPQKLRGSYEQYF. DNA of the CDR3: TGTGCCAGCAGTCCCCAAAAACTCCGGGGCTCCTACGAGCAGTACTTC.

Worth noting for this clonotype: This likely comes from a read error, as the CDR3 has no conserved phenylalanine or tryptophan at its end. The chain carries TRBV7-9 and TRBJ1-2; 9 bases match TRBD1. J gave up 6 bases and V 8 bases, and 4 bases lay outside the gene matches. Looked up from germline, CDR1 is SEHNR and CDR2 is FQNEAQ (reference sequence). The CDR3 runs 12 residues. The CDR3 nucleotides read TGTGCCAGCTATCGGACAGGGGATGGCTACACCGTC. Encoded protein: CASYRTGDGYTV.

This clonotype was picked up one time. This sequence may be a read error, since a much larger clone differs from it by one base. V usage is TRBV18 and J usage is TRBJ2-5; TRBD1 is a possible D gene (5 bases). This CDR3 is 13 amino acids long. Germline V gene lookup returns CDR1 KGHSH and CDR2 LQKENI. CDR3 protein: CASAPGYQETQYF. DNA of the CDR3: TGTGCCAGCGCACCAGGGTACCAAGAGACCCAGTACTTC.

V usage is TRBV15 and J usage is TRBJ2-1; unclear D gene. The CDR3 contains 16 residues. Germline V gene data show CDR1 as LNHNV and CDR2 as YYDKDF (reference sequence). Between the trimmed V and J ends, which lost 2 bases and 0 bases, there was a span of 11 bases. The CDR3 is CATSRSVAPSYNEQFF. The CDR3 bases are TGTGCCACCAGCAGATCGGTAGCACCCTCCTACAATGAGCAGTTCTTC.

The J gene is TRBJ2-1, the V gene TRBV7-2; D is undetermined. CDR1 and CDR2 from the germline V gene are SGHTA and FQGNSA. The CDR3 is made up of 15 amino acids. Trimming shortened V by 5 bases and J by 4 bases, and 15 bases separated the two germline ends. CDR3 bases: TGTGCCAGCAGCCCCCGTCCAGTAGGGTACAATGAGCAGTTCTTC. It encodes CASSPRPVGYNEQFF.

The gene calls are TRBV7-2 and TRBJ1-5, with 9 bases fitting TRBD1. The CDR3 runs to 17 residues. The V segment lost 5 bases and the J segment 2 bases; nucleotides outside the gene matches: 10. Germline CDR1 and CDR2: SGHTA and FQGNSA. DNA of the CDR3: TGTGCCAGCAGCGTAGGACAGGGGAGGTTTGGCAATCAGCCCCAGCATTTT. As protein: CASSVGQGRFGNQPQHF.

This clonotype was counted only a few times. The chain uses TRBV21-1 and TRBJ1-6. TRBV21-1 represents a pseudogene. The CDR3 runs 12 residues. This CDR3 is CASSKARSPLHF. CDR3 nucleotide sequence: TGTGCCAGCAGCAAAGCGAGGTCACCCCTCCACTTT.

The rearrangement uses TRBV6-1 and TRBJ2-3, with 7 bases that match TRBD1. From germline, CDR1 is MNHNS and CDR2 SASEGT. V lost 1 base and J lost 5; bases outside the gene matches: 6. CDR3 length equals 15 residues. CDR3 amino acids: CASSEELAGGDTQYF. The CDR3 DNA follows: TGTGCCAGCAGTGAAGAGCTGGCAGGGGGAGATACGCAGTATTTT.

This clonotype was picked up a small number of times. V usage is TRBV20-1 and J usage is TRBJ1-1; no reliable D call. The CDR3 has 13 residues. Germline V gives CDR1 DFQATT, CDR2 SNEGSKA (reference sequence). Between the trimmed V and J ends, which lost 2 bases and 4 bases, there was a span of 11 bases. The CDR3 bases are TGCAGTGCTAGACCCGGGGTAGGCACTGAAGCTTTCTTT. Amino acids: CSARPGVGTEAFF.

This chain uses TRBV2 with TRBJ1-6, with D hard to call. Trimming took off 3 bases at V and 13 bases at J, with 10 bases between the two ends. Germline CDR1 reads SNHLY; CDR2 reads FYNNEI. The CDR3 sequence is 12 residues long. The CDR3, as DNA: TGTGCCAGCAGTGATGTGGGGTCCCCCCTCCACTTT. Translating it yields CASSDVGSPLHF.

J is TRBJ1-5 and V is TRBV6-6, with D perhaps matching TRBD1 (6 bases). The length of the CDR3 is 14 residues. Germline V lookup: CDR1 MNHNY, CDR2 SVGAGI (reference sequence). Trimming removed 4 bases at V and 7 bases at J, with 14 bases between. The CDR3 DNA reads as TGTGCCAGCAGTTGGCGGGGGGGCAGACAGCCCCAGCATTTT. Translated: CASSWRGGRQPQHF.

This clonotype has just a few counts. This chain connects TRBV11-3 to TRBJ2-3; weak D call: TRBD1 (7 bases). CDR3 length equals 18 residues. The V and J ends lost 1 base and 6 bases respectively, with 23 bases between them. Germline CDR1 reads SGHNT; CDR2 reads YENEEA. The CDR3, as DNA: TGTGCCAGCAGCTTAGTGCCCCCGGGCAGGGGGGCCATGGATACGCAGTATTTT. Translation: CASSLVPPGRGAMDTQYF.

In its sample, this clonotype was seen many times. The chain combines TRBV9 with TRBJ2-5, with 7 bases that match TRBD2. This CDR3 is 13 amino acids long. The V segment lost 4 bases and the J segment 2 bases; nucleotides outside the gene matches: 2. Germline V lookup: CDR1 SGDLS, CDR2 YYNGEE. The CDR3 coding sequence is TGTGCCAGCAGCCGGGGAGGGCAAGAGACCCAGTACTTC. This sequence encodes CASSRGGQETQYF.

As regards this clonotype: At one boundary the junction diverges from the germline segment, which might be a read error. The gene calls are TRBV7-9 and TRBJ2-3, with 7 bases lining up with TRBD2. Germline CDR1 is SEHNR and CDR2 is FQNEAQ (reference sequence). The CDR3 spans 14 residues. CDR3 nucleotides: TGTGCCAGCAGCGTAGCGGGCCTCTCAGATACGCAGTATTTT. It encodes CASSVAGLSDTQYF.